Listed below are T cell receptor beta chains from one sample, sequenced in a study of blood T cell repertoires in COVID-19. TCRdb's copy holds only in-frame clones and misses some; the assay was immunoSEQ multiplex PCR. This table has 120,000 to 150,000 clones, around 80% appearing once. Sequencing was carried out using peripheral blood. The receptors shown here come from a human donor in a cohort sampled during active COVID-19. Both conserved end residues are part of each CDR3. Fields, in order: J gene, CDR3 length, V gene, clone size, D gene, CDR3 protein, CDR3 DNA. A D gene is named only where the DNA matches it firmly. Clone size appears in some rows only: once, few, many, or a class for an expanded clone.

J gene: TRBJ2-2; CDR3 length: 15; V gene: TRBV7-2; clone size: -; D gene: TRBD2; CDR3 protein: CASSPTSGGTGELFF; CDR3 DNA: TGTGCCAGCAGCCCGACTAGCGGGGGGACCGGGGAGCTGTTTTTT
J gene: TRBJ1-5; CDR3 length: 15; V gene: TRBV28; clone size: few; D gene: TRBD1; CDR3 protein: CASSYTQGHNQPQHF; CDR3 DNA: TGTGCCAGCAGTTACACACAGGGGCACAATCAGCCCCAGCATTTT
J gene: TRBJ1-3; CDR3 length: 14; V gene: TRBV7-3; clone size: -; D gene: -; CDR3 protein: CASSLGEAGNTIYF; CDR3 DNA: TGTGCCAGCAGCTTAGGGGAGGCGGGAAACACCATATATTTT
J gene: TRBJ2-1; CDR3 length: 12; V gene: TRBV30; clone size: -; D gene: -; CDR3 protein: CAWDRSYNEQFF; CDR3 DNA: TGTGCCTGGGACAGATCCTACAATGAGCAGTTCTTC
J gene: TRBJ2-7; CDR3 length: 14; V gene: TRBV5-6; clone size: -; D gene: -; CDR3 protein: CASSSPGIIYEQYF; CDR3 DNA: TGTGCCAGCAGCTCACCCGGGATAATCTACGAGCAGTACTTC
J gene: TRBJ2-7; CDR3 length: 15; V gene: TRBV11-2; clone size: -; D gene: TRBD1; CDR3 protein: CASSLAHRGPYEQYF; CDR3 DNA: TGTGCCAGCAGCTTAGCCCACAGGGGCCCCTACGAGCAGTACTTC
J gene: TRBJ2-2; CDR3 length: 17; V gene: TRBV7-6; clone size: -; D gene: -; CDR3 protein: CASSLTGPESNTGELFF; CDR3 DNA: TGTGCCAGCAGCTTGACAGGCCCTGAATCGAACACCGGGGAGCTGTTTTTT
J gene: TRBJ2-6; CDR3 length: 14; V gene: TRBV15; clone size: -; D gene: -; CDR3 protein: CATSRGGGANVLTF; CDR3 DNA: TGTGCCACCAGCAGGGGGGGTGGGGCCAACGTCCTGACTTTC
J gene: TRBJ1-4; CDR3 length: 14; V gene: TRBV7-9; clone size: -; D gene: TRBD1; CDR3 protein: CASSLGTGVEKLFF; CDR3 DNA: TGTGCCAGCAGCTTAGGGACAGGGGTCGAAAAACTGTTTTTT
J gene: TRBJ2-7; CDR3 length: 13; V gene: TRBV30; clone size: -; D gene: -; CDR3 protein: CAWSGYGGDEQYF; CDR3 DNA: TGTGCCTGGAGTGGCTATGGAGGCGACGAGCAGTACTTC
J gene: TRBJ2-5; CDR3 length: 13; V gene: TRBV9; clone size: -; D gene: -; CDR3 protein: CASSVGTAETQYF; CDR3 DNA: TGTGCCAGCAGCGTAGGTACAGCAGAGACCCAGTACTTC
J gene: TRBJ2-5; CDR3 length: 14; V gene: TRBV9; clone size: -; D gene: -; CDR3 protein: CASSLSQGQETQYF; CDR3 DNA: TGTGCCAGCAGCCTATCACAGGGACAAGAGACCCAGTACTTC
J gene: TRBJ2-2; CDR3 length: 16; V gene: TRBV9; clone size: -; D gene: -; CDR3 protein: CASSAHYGSNTGELFF; CDR3 DNA: TGTGCCAGCAGCGCACACTATGGCTCGAACACCGGGGAGCTGTTTTTT
J gene: TRBJ1-3; CDR3 length: 16; V gene: TRBV4-1; clone size: -; D gene: TRBD1; CDR3 protein: CASSQEPTGGGNTIYF; CDR3 DNA: TGCGCCAGCAGCCAAGAGCCTACAGGGGGGGGAAACACCATATATTTT
J gene: TRBJ2-2; CDR3 length: 15; V gene: TRBV4-1; clone size: few; D gene: TRBD2; CDR3 protein: CASSVGRENTGELFF; CDR3 DNA: TGCGCCAGCAGCGTCGGGAGGGAGAACACCGGGGAGCTGTTTTTT
J gene: TRBJ2-3; CDR3 length: 11; V gene: TRBV19; clone size: -; D gene: -; CDR3 protein: CASSLRDTQYF; CDR3 DNA: TGTGCCAGTAGTTTGAGGGATACGCAGTATTTT
J gene: TRBJ1-2; CDR3 length: 11; V gene: TRBV10-3; clone size: few; D gene: -; CDR3 protein: CAISQNVRYTF; CDR3 DNA: TGTGCCATCAGCCAGAACGTGCGCTACACCTTC
J gene: TRBJ2-2; CDR3 length: 15; V gene: TRBV7-2; clone size: -; D gene: TRBD2; CDR3 protein: CASSLSGGPTGELFF; CDR3 DNA: TGTGCCAGCAGCTTGTCGGGGGGGCCGACCGGGGAGCTGTTTTTT
J gene: TRBJ2-5; CDR3 length: 15; V gene: TRBV13; clone size: -; D gene: TRBD2; CDR3 protein: CASSSVGAGGETQYF; CDR3 DNA: TGTGCCAGCAGTTCAGTAGGGGCGGGGGGAGAGACCCAGTACTTC
J gene: TRBJ1-5; CDR3 length: 14; V gene: TRBV5-1; clone size: few; D gene: -; CDR3 protein: CASSLLGADQPQHF; CDR3 DNA: TGCGCCAGCAGCTTATTGGGGGCGGATCAGCCCCAGCATTTT
J gene: TRBJ2-7; CDR3 length: 11; V gene: TRBV30; clone size: few; D gene: TRBD1; CDR3 protein: CAGTGGYEQYF; CDR3 DNA: TGTGCCGGGACAGGGGGTTACGAGCAGTACTTC
J gene: TRBJ1-6; CDR3 length: 17; V gene: TRBV28; clone size: -; D gene: -; CDR3 protein: CASSLSRRRSANSPLHF; CDR3 DNA: TGTGCCAGCAGTTTATCCCGGAGACGGTCAGCTAATTCACCCCTCCACTTT
J gene: TRBJ1-2; CDR3 length: 15; V gene: TRBV6-2/TRBV6-3; clone size: -; D gene: -; CDR3 protein: CASSYDSRTGDGYTF; CDR3 DNA: TGTGCCAGCAGTTACGATAGCAGGACTGGGGATGGCTACACCTTC
J gene: TRBJ1-2; CDR3 length: 13; V gene: TRBV2; clone size: -; D gene: -; CDR3 protein: CASSEIGTWGYTF; CDR3 DNA: TGTGCCAGCAGTGAAATTGGTACTTGGGGCTACACCTTC
J gene: TRBJ1-5; CDR3 length: 13; V gene: TRBV3-1/TRBV3-2; clone size: -; D gene: -; CDR3 protein: CASSQRYREPQHF; CDR3 DNA: TGTGCCAGCAGCCAAAGGTACCGGGAGCCCCAGCATTTT